The source of this T cell receptor beta chain is a study of monozygotic twins with inflammatory bowel disease (dated by TCRdb to between 2019 and 2020). Study-level background: A total of roughly 28 monozygotic twin pairs were included in the full study, comprising nine German pairs (four IBD-concordant, five IBD-discordant) and 19 IBD-discordant Danish pairs. Disease-associated traits were sought mainly through comparisons between IBD patients and their genetically identical healthy co-twins within discordant pairs. Each individual had, on average, about 151 000 unique TCRalpha sequences and 181 000 unique TCRbeta sequences available for analysis.

About this clonotype: Its recognized antigen is unknown.

From each donor, an approximately 2.4 ml peripheral blood sample was drawn into PAXgene tubes and stored at -80 degrees C. Without any T cell sorting, total RNA was extracted from whole blood using the PAXgene blood miRNA kit on an automated QIAcube. Peripheral blood from monozygotic twin pairs concordant or discordant for inflammatory bowel disease was subjected to deep TCRalpha and TCRbeta repertoire profiling with unique molecular barcoding. For every twin pair, smoking habits were documented, and each individual was categorised as a current, former or never smoker. General findings and caveats noted by the study authors: Background noise and inter-individual variability may have been introduced into the repertoires by the differing immunosuppressive treatments among patients. Repertoire similarity did not differ between concordant and discordant twins, which could be due to limited statistical power. No single strong signal or clonotype linked to IBD turned up in the results, so the idea that one exists was not supported. IBD patients shared fewer clonotypes with other individuals than healthy twins did, most markedly in patients showing signs of disease activity. Different T cell subtypes could not be distinguished in the analysis. A decrease in TCRbeta repertoire diversity, as measured by inverse Simpson index, was observed in IBD patients compared with their healthy co-twins.

From a lookup of the germline V gene, CDR1 and CDR2 are MNHNS and SASEGT. The CDR3 goes from the cysteine to the phenylalanine over 14 residues. Only the protein sequence is given. Library preparation used 5' RACE. Each TCR library was prepared from about 4,000 ng of total RNA. For each sample, cDNA synthesis was carried out in eight separate reactions using SMARTScribe reverse transcriptase. During cDNA synthesis, template switching was used to introduce unique molecular identifiers that contained a 6-nucleotide sample barcode. TCRalpha and TCRbeta cDNA was amplified by two nested PCRs of 16 and 9 cycles, with bead purification after each PCR. Before amplification, the cDNA was both treated with uracil DNA-glycosylase and purified with the QIAquick PCR purification kit. The second PCR was the step at which Illumina TruSeq-compatible adapters and sample-specific barcodes were added. TapeStation and Qubit were used to check library quality and concentration, and approximately 5.5 ng of each library went into the pool. Pooled libraries were sequenced on an Illumina HiSeq2500 single-index Rapid Run with 2 x 100 bp reads and custom sequencing primers. The authors' analysis ran thus. PCR and sequencing errors were corrected by UMI-based consensus assembly using MiGEC version 1.2.6. MiXCR version 2.1.1 handled V(D)J alignment, clonotype assembly and CDR3 extraction. Gene usage, clonotype sharing and MAIT/NKT TCR abundance were normalised by analysing the top 1000, 10 000 and 20 000 clonotypes per sample. Diversity was computed as the inverse Simpson index with the vegan R package after downsampling to 27 000 UMIs. Paired Mann-Whitney U tests on discordant twin pairs were used, with Benjamini-Hochberg multiple-testing correction. Each CDR3 protein sequence appears as one entry after TCRdb reprocessed the reads, and no DNA is included. In this record, the V and J calls reflect TCRdb's handling and not the investigators' own analysis. The table held for this sample gives over 350,000 distinct CDR3 sequences. The ten largest clones represent 2.5% to 3% of the sample.

The chain is made from TRBV6-1 and TRBJ2-7. The sequenced sample consisted of blood. The sequence derives from a human donor with ulcerative colitis or Crohn's disease, or a healthy co-twin of an affected twin (not recorded which). For the CDR3, the sequence is CASRDGSWNYEQYF.